This TCR beta chain was recovered during a study of shared T cell receptors in the human thymus (dated by TCRdb to the early 2020s). For the wider study: The study examined how self-reactive, shared T-cell receptor alpha chains are generated in the human thymus.

To note about this clone: Its antigen is unknown. No base qualities exist here, and no much larger clone lies one base off it.

Preparation of the library involved the immunoSEQ multiplex PCR assay. TCRdb took over this immuneACCESS table, retaining in-frame rearrangements with V and J assigned. Such tables are incomplete; in checked studies, under half of the missing clones stem from an unresolved V gene, and the remainder is unexplained. This sample holds hundreds of thousands of clones; about 95% were observed only once. The top ten clonotypes cover 0.02% of the sample. CDR1 SGHKS and CDR2 YYEKEE were looked up in the germline V gene (reference sequence). Trimming costs V 2 bases and J 0 bases, and their ends lie 9 bases apart. The CDR3 sequence holds 16 residues, the cysteine and phenylalanine included. CDR3 DNA only is kept here, 48 bases in frame from base 1.

This sequence was found in a human donor. The rearrangement joined TRBV5-5 to TRBJ2-6; no D gene is confidently identified. Sample: thymocytes. The CDR3: CASSFQGYSGANVLTF. The DNA is as follows: TGTGCCAGCAGCTTCCAAGGGTACTCTGGGGCCAACGTCCTGACTTTC.